The rows below give T cell receptor beta chains drawn from one sample of a study of T cell responses to AZD1222 COVID-19 vaccine. The method was immunoSEQ multiplex PCR; TCRdb's version includes in-frame clones alone and lacks a portion of them. The repertoire holds 100,000 to 150,000 clones, with approximately 90% as singletons. The input for sequencing was peripheral blood, taken 28 days after the second AZD1222 dose. Receptors originate from an adult who received the AZD1222 COVID-19 vaccine. CDR3s include the opening cysteine and the closing phenylalanine or tryptophan. Fields, in order: J gene, D gene, clone size, V gene, CDR3 protein, CDR3 DNA. A D gene is named only where the DNA matches it firmly. Rows may omit the clone size; those that give it use once, few, many or a size class.

>TRBJ2-2|.|.|TRBV19
CASSVRLSRGGELFF
TGTGCCAGTAGTGTTCGACTATCCAGGGGCGGGGAGCTGTTTTTT
>TRBJ2-1|TRBD2|.|TRBV6-5
CASKLAGRPHNEQFF
TGTGCCAGCAAATTAGCGGGACGACCCCACAATGAGCAGTTCTTC
>TRBJ2-3|.|.|TRBV5-1
CATDRAERALRGGSPPDTQYF
TGCGCCACCGACAGGGCAGAAAGGGCCCTCCGAGGCGGGAGCCCCCCAGATACGCAGTATTTT
>TRBJ2-3|TRBD2|.|TRBV5-1
CASSLVTAGGAGIDTQYF
TGCGCCAGCAGCTTGGTTACAGCGGGAGGGGCCGGCATAGATACGCAGTATTTT
>TRBJ1-1|.|.|TRBV2
CASSEGAPYTEAFF
TGTGCCAGCAGTGAAGGAGCACCCTACACTGAAGCTTTCTTT
>TRBJ1-5|.|.|TRBV11-2
CASSLEMGAAQHF
TGTGCCAGCAGCTTAGAGATGGGGGCGGCCCAGCATTTT
>TRBJ1-5|.|.|TRBV6-5
CASSRQYSNQPQHF
TGTGCCAGCAGTCGACAGTATAGCAATCAGCCCCAGCATTTT
>TRBJ1-2|TRBD1|.|TRBV5-4
CASTQTGGDGYTF
TGTGCCAGCACACAGACAGGGGGCGATGGCTACACCTTC
>TRBJ1-2|.|.|TRBV5-1
CASSFLGYGYTF
TGCGCCAGCAGCTTTCTAGGCTATGGCTACACCTTC
>TRBJ1-6|.|.|TRBV12-3/TRBV12-4
CASSLRGGPLHF
TGTGCCAGCAGTTTAAGGGGTGGCCCCCTCCACTTT
>TRBJ2-1|TRBD2|.|TRBV29-1
CSVEDMGGRGYNEQFF
TGCAGCGTTGAAGACATGGGCGGGAGGGGCTACAATGAGCAGTTCTTC
>TRBJ1-1|TRBD1|.|TRBV24-1
CATSDWTGREAFF
TGTGCCACCAGTGATTGGACAGGGAGAGAAGCTTTCTTT
>TRBJ2-3|TRBD1|.|TRBV2
CASRKGQGASDTQYF
TGTGCCAGCAGAAAGGGACAGGGGGCATCAGATACGCAGTATTTT
>TRBJ2-7|.|.|TRBV6-1
CASSQAGRSYEQYF
TGTGCCAGCAGTCAAGCTGGCCGTTCCTACGAGCAGTACTTC
>TRBJ2-1|TRBD2|.|TRBV18
CASSRTSGRDNEQFF
TGTGCCAGCTCAAGGACTAGCGGGAGGGATAATGAGCAGTTCTTC
>TRBJ2-1|.|.|TRBV6-5
CASSYGGNNEQFF
TGTGCCAGCAGTTACGGGGGAAACAATGAGCAGTTCTTC
>TRBJ2-7|.|.|TRBV4-2
CASSPNSWTEQYF
TGTGCCAGCAGCCCAAATTCGTGGACCGAGCAGTACTTC
>TRBJ2-1|TRBD2|.|TRBV6-2/TRBV6-3
CASSKSAGVGYEQFF
TGTGCCAGCAGTAAATCAGCGGGAGTCGGGTATGAGCAGTTCTTC
>TRBJ1-5|.|.|TRBV11-2
CASSPQGGSQPQHF
TGTGCCAGCAGCCCCCAGGGCGGAAGTCAGCCCCAGCATTTT
>TRBJ1-2|.|.|TRBV24-1
CATSDTSYGYTF
TGTGCCACCAGTGACACCTCCTATGGCTACACCTTC
>TRBJ2-3|TRBD1|.|TRBV7-3
CASSSTGTGFAATDTQYF
TGTGCCAGCAGCTCTACCGGGACAGGGTTCGCTGCCACAGATACGCAGTATTTT
>TRBJ1-5|TRBD1|.|TRBV19
CASSMTRSTGGNQPQHF
TGTGCCAGTAGTATGACGCGCTCTACAGGGGGCAATCAGCCCCAGCATTTT
>TRBJ1-2|TRBD1|.|TRBV6-2/TRBV6-3
CASSSYRGKIYGYTF
TGTGCCAGCAGTTCCTACAGGGGGAAGATCTATGGCTACACCTTC
>TRBJ2-2|.|.|TRBV19
CASRQPGTGELFF
TGTGCCAGTCGACAGCCGGGCACCGGGGAGCTGTTTTTT
>TRBJ2-7|TRBD1|.|TRBV2
CASHGPGQGGEQYF
TGTGCCAGCCACGGCCCGGGACAGGGTGGGGAGCAGTACTTC
>TRBJ2-1|TRBD1|few|TRBV19
CASSIVTGGYNEQFF
TGTGCCAGTAGTATCGTGACAGGGGGTTACAATGAGCAGTTCTTC
>TRBJ1-2|.|.|TRBV27
CASSPHNYGYTF
TGTGCCAGCAGTCCCCACAACTATGGCTACACCTTC